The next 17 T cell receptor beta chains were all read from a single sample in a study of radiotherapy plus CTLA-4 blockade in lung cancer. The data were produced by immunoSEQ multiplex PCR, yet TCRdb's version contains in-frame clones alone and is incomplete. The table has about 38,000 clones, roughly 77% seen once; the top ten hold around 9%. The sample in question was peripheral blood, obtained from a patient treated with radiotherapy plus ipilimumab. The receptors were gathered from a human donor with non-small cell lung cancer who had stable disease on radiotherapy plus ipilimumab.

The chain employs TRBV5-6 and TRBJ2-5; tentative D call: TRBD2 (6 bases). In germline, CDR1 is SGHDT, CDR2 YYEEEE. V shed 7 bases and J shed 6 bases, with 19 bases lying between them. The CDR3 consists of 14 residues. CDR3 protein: CASGGGARGKTQYF. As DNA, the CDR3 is TGTGCCAGCGGAGGAGGGGCCCGTGGGAAGACCCAGTACTTC.

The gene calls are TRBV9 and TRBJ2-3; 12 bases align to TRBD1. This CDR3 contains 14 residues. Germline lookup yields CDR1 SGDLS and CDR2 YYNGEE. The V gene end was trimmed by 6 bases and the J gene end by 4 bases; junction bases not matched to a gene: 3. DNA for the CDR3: TGTGCCAGCAAAGGGACAGGGGGCCCAGATACGCAGTATTTT. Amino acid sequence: CASKGTGGPDTQYF.

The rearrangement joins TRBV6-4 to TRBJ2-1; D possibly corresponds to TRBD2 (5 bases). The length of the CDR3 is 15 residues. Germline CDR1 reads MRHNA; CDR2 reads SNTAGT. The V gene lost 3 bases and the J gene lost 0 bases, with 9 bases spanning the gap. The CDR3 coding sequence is TGTGCCAGCAGTGAAGACGGGGACTCCTACAATGAGCAGTTCTTC. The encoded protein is CASSEDGDSYNEQFF.

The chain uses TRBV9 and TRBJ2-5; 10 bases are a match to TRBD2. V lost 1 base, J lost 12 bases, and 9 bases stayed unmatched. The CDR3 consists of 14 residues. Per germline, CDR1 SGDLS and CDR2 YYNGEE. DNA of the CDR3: TGTGCCAGCAGCGTAAGACCTAGCGGGGGCCTGGAGTACTTC. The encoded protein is CASSVRPSGGLEYF. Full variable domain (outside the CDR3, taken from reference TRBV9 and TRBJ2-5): DSGVTQTPKHLITATGQRVTLRCSPRSGDLSVYWYQQSLDQGLQFLIQYYNGEERAKGNILERFSAQQFPDLHSELNLSSLELGDSALYFCASSVRPSGGLEYFGPGTRLLVL.

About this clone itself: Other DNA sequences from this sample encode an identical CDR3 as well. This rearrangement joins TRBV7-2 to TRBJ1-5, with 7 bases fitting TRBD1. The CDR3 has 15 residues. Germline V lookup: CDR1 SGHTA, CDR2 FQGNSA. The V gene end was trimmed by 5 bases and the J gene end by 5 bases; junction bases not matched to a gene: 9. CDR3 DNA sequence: TGTGCCAGCAGCACGACAGGGAGTATGGATCAGCCCCAGCATTTT. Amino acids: CASSTTGSMDQPQHF.

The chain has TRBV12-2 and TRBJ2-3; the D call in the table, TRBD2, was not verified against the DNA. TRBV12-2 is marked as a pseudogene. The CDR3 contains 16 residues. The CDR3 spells CARGSLAGPRRYTQYF. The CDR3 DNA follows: TGTGCAAGGGGGAGTCTAGCGGGGCCGCGCAGGTATACGCAGTATTTT.

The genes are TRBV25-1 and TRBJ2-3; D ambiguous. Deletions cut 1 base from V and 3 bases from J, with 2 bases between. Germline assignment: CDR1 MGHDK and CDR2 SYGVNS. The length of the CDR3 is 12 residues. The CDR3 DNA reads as TGTGCCAGCAGTGAATGGACAGATACGCAGTATTTT. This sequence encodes CASSEWTDTQYF.

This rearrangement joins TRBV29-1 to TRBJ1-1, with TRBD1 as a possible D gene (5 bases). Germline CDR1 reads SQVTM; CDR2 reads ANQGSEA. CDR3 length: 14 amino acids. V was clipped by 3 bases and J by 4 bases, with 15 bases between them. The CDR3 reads CSVDQAGGPTEAFF. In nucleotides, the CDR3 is TGCAGCGTTGATCAAGCGGGGGGTCCCACTGAAGCTTTCTTT.

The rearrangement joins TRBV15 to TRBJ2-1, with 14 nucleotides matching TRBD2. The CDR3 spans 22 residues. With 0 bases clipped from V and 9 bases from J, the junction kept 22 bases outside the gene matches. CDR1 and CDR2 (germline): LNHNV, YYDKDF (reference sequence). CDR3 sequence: CATSRDYEYRLAGGRVDTEQFF. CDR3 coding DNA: TGTGCCACCAGCAGAGATTACGAGTACAGACTAGCGGGGGGGCGTGTTGACACTGAGCAGTTCTTC.

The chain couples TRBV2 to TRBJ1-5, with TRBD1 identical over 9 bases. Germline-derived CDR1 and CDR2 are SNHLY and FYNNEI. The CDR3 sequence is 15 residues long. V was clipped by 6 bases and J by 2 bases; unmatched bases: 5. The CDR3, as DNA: TGTGCCAGCAGCTCGGGACAGGGAGGCAATCAGCCCCAGCATTTT. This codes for CASSSGQGGNQPQHF. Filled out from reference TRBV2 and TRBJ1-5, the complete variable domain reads EPEVTQTPSHQVTQMGQEVILRCVPISNHLYFYWYRQILGQKVEFLVSFYNNEISEKSEIFDDQFSVERPDGSNFTLKIRSTKLEDSAMYFCASSSGQGGNQPQHFGDGTRLSIL.

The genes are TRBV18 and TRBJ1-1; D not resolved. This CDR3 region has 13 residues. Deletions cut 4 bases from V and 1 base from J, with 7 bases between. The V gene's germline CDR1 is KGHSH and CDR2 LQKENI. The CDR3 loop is CASSRSANTEAFF. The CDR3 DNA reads TGTGCCAGCTCACGTTCAGCGAACACTGAAGCTTTCTTT.

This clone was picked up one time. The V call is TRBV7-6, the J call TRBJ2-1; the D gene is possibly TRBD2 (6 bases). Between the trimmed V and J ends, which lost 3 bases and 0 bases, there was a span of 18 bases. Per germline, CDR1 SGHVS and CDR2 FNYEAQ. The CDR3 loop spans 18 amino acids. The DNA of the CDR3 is TGTGCCAGCAGCTTTCTTGGTGGGGGGACGAGCTCCTACAATGAGCAGTTCTTC. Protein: CASSFLGGGTSSYNEQFF. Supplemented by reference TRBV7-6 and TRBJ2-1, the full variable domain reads GAGVSQSPRYKVTKRGQDVALRCDPISGHVSLYWYRQALGQGPEFLTYFNYEAQQDKSGLPNDRFSAERPEGSISTLTIQRTEQRDSAMYRCASSFLGGGTSSYNEQFFGPGTRLTVL.

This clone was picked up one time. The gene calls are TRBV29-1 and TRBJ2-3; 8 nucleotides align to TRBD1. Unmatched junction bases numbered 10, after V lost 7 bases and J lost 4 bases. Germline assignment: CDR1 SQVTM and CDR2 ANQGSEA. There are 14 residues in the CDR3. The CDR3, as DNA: TGCAGCGGGAGCGAGGGACAGGCTTCAGATACGCAGTATTTT. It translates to CSGSEGQASDTQYF.

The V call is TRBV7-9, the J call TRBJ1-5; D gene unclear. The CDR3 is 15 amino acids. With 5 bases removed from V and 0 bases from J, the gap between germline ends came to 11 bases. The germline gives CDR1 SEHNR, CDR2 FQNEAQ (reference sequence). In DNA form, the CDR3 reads TGTGCCAGCAGCGCTTACGGGGATAGCAATCAGCCCCAGCATTTT. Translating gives CASSAYGDSNQPQHF.

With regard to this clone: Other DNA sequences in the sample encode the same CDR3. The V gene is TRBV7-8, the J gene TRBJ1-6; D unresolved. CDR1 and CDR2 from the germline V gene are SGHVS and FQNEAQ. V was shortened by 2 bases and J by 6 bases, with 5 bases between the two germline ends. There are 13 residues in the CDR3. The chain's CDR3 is CASSLKGNSPLHF. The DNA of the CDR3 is TGTGCCAGCAGCTTAAAGGGTAATTCACCCCTCCACTTT.

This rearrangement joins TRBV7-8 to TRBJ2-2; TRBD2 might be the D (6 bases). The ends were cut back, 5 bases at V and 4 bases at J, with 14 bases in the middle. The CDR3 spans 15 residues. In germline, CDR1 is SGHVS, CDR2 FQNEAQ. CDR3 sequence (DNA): TGTGCCAGCAGCCGACGACTAGTCGGCACCGGGGAGCTGTTTTTT. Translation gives CASSRRLVGTGELFF.

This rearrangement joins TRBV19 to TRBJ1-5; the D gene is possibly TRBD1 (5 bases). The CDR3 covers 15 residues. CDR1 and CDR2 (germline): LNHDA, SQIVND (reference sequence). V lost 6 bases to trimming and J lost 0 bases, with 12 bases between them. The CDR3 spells CASRYGRDSNQPQHF. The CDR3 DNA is TGTGCCAGTAGATACGGCAGGGATAGCAATCAGCCCCAGCATTTT.